This entry lists 24 T cell receptor beta chains sequenced from one sample in a study of blood T cell repertoires in COVID-19. The repertoire was sequenced with immunoSEQ multiplex PCR; TCRdb's copy has only in-frame clones and lacks some. The table has over 200,000 clones, 85% to 90% seen once. Source material: peripheral blood. These receptors originate from a man aged 30-40 years with COVID-19, enrolled during active disease.

V gene TRBV10-3 combines with J gene TRBJ1-3; 11 positions agree with TRBD1. V lost 8 bases, J lost 4 bases, and 1 base stayed unmatched. Germline loops: CDR1 ENHRY, CDR2 SYGVKD. The CDR3 covers 13 residues. CDR3: CAIGQGAGNTIYF. The DNA of the CDR3 is TGTGCCATCGGACAGGGGGCAGGAAACACCATATATTTT.

V and J are TRBV3-1 (or the pseudogene TRBV3-2) and TRBJ1-1, with a tentative D call TRBD1 (6 bases). The germline V and J ends were trimmed by 0 bases and 10 bases, with 12 bases remaining between them. The germline gives CDR1 LGHDT, CDR2 YNNKEL (reference sequence). The CDR3 consists of 13 residues. The CDR3 here is CASSQERAGVAFF. The DNA for the CDR3 is TGTGCCAGCAGCCAAGAAAGGGCAGGGGTAGCTTTCTTT.

The CDR3 spells CSALRGSDGYTF. In DNA, the CDR3 is TGCAGCGCCCTCAGGGGGTCTGATGGCTACACCTTC. The chain uses TRBV29-1 and TRBJ1-2, with 7 positions matching TRBD1. In germline, CDR1 is SQVTM, CDR2 ANQGSEA. J lost 6 bases, V lost 7 bases, and 8 bases had no gene match. The CDR3 spans 12 residues.

This clone was detected once. The rearrangement links TRBV27 to TRBJ2-7; 7 nucleotides match TRBD2. This CDR3 spans 15 amino acids. Germline CDR1 MNHEY, CDR2 SMNVEV (reference sequence). The V segment lost 1 base and the J segment 0 bases; nucleotides outside the gene matches: 3. The DNA for the CDR3 is TGTGCCAGCAGTTTATTTGGGACTACCTCCTACGAGCAGTACTTC. It specifies CASSLFGTTSYEQYF.

The chain employs TRBV18 and TRBJ1-2, with 10 bases fitting TRBD1. The length of the CDR3 is 16 residues. Germline CDR1 and CDR2: KGHSH and LQKENI. The trim removed 3 bases at V and 4 bases at J, leaving 8 bases unmatched. The CDR3 DNA is TGTGCCAGCTCACCGAAGACAGGGGGCGTCCTCTATGGCTACACCTTC. As protein: CASSPKTGGVLYGYTF.

J is TRBJ1-2 and V is TRBV27, with D possibly TRBD1 on 5 matching bases. Germline CDR1 MNHEY, CDR2 SMNVEV (reference sequence). The germline V and J ends were trimmed by 5 bases and 3 bases, with 13 bases remaining between them. CDR3 length equals 14 residues. CDR3 sequence reads: CASSRSGGYYGYTF. In DNA, the CDR3 is TGTGCCAGCAGTCGGTCGGGGGGTTACTATGGCTACACCTTC.

The V call is TRBV7-2, the J call TRBJ1-6; possibly TRBD1 for D (5 bases). The germline V gene encodes CDR1 SGHTA and CDR2 FQGNSA. The V and J ends lost 5 bases and 9 bases respectively, with 14 bases between them. The CDR3 length is 14 residues. The CDR3, as DNA: TGTGCCAGCAGCCCAACTCAGGGTGCTTCACCCCTCCACTTT. Translation gives CASSPTQGASPLHF.

The V and J genes are TRBV6-2 or TRBV6-3 and TRBJ2-1; D is possibly TRBD2 (6 bases). Germline V gene lookup returns CDR1 MNHEY and CDR2 SVGEGT. This CDR3 has 15 amino acids. With 0 bases removed from V and 8 bases from J, the gap between germline ends came to 14 bases. The CDR3 sequence: CASSYSSGDGDEQFF. In DNA, the CDR3 is TGTGCCAGCAGTTACTCTAGCGGTGATGGGGATGAGCAGTTCTTC.

V is TRBV19 and J is TRBJ2-7; D is unclear. The germline CDR1 and CDR2 sequences are LNHDA and SQIVND (reference sequence). There are 14 residues in the CDR3. The ends were cut back, 3 bases at V and 1 base at J, with 10 bases in the middle. The CDR3 loop is CASSIEIVSYEQYF. CDR3 nucleotides: TGTGCCAGTAGTATCGAGATTGTGTCCTACGAGCAGTACTTC.

This sequence joins TRBV29-1 and TRBJ2-2, with D unresolved. V lost 5 bases to trimming and J lost 5 bases, with 6 bases between them. The CDR3 extends over 11 amino acids. The germline V gene encodes CDR1 SQVTM and CDR2 ANQGSEA. In DNA form, the CDR3 reads TGCAGCGTTTGGCAAACCGGGGAGCTGTTTTTT. This codes for CSVWQTGELFF.

The chain carries TRBV5-6 and TRBJ2-2; no reliable D call. V lost 0 bases and J 5 bases, leaving 5 bases between the germline ends. The CDR3 runs 13 residues. Germline loops: CDR1 SGHDT, CDR2 YYEEEE. The CDR3 loop is CASSLAGTGELFF. CDR3 sequence (DNA): TGTGCCAGCAGCTTGGCAGGTACCGGGGAGCTGTTTTTT.

The rearrangement joins TRBV5-1 to TRBJ1-6; the D is unclear. CDR1 and CDR2 from the germline V gene are SGHRS and YFSETQ. Trimming took off 1 base at V and 7 bases at J, with 12 bases between the two ends. The CDR3 extends over 15 amino acids. CDR3 in amino acids: CASSLTTIGNSPLHF. CDR3 coding DNA: TGCGCCAGCAGCTTGACAACTATTGGAAATTCACCCCTCCACTTT.

The chain couples TRBV2 to TRBJ1-2, with TRBD1 identical over 10 bases. The J segment lost 6 bases and the V segment lost 2 bases, leaving 9 bases of the junction unmatched. The CDR3 sequence is 16 residues long. Looked up from germline, CDR1 is SNHLY and CDR2 is FYNNEI. The CDR3 DNA is TGTGCCAGCAGTGAATATCCGGGACAGGGGTCGGATGGCTACACCTTC. Protein product: CASSEYPGQGSDGYTF.

The gene calls are TRBV10-3 and TRBJ1-1; 10 bases agree with TRBD1. The CDR3 has 18 amino acids. V shed 0 bases and J 3 bases; nucleotides not matched to a gene: 10. From germline, CDR1 is ENHRY and CDR2 SYGVKD. CDR3 DNA: TGTGCCATCAGTGAGTCGGAAGGGACAGGGGCGCACTACACTGAAGCTTTCTTT. This translates into CAISESEGTGAHYTEAFF.

The chain is built from TRBV5-5 and TRBJ1-2, with a weak D call TRBD1 (6 bases). CDR1 is SGHKS and CDR2 is YYEKEE in the germline V gene (reference sequence). This CDR3 has 14 residues. The V gene lost 4 bases and the J gene lost 7 bases, with 17 bases spanning the gap. CDR3 DNA: TGTGCCAGCAGCCAGGGGTTTTGGACGTTTGGCTACACCTTC. Its protein is CASSQGFWTFGYTF.

V usage is TRBV19 and J usage is TRBJ2-4, with a possible D match to TRBD2 (5 bases). Between the trimmed V and J ends, which lost 6 bases and 0 bases, there was a span of 12 bases. Germline V CDR1 and CDR2: LNHDA, SQIVND (reference sequence). The length of the CDR3 is 15 residues. The CDR3 nucleotides read TGTGCCAGTAGCTTGGACGGACTAGCCAAAAACATTCAGTACTTC. It encodes CASSLDGLAKNIQYF.

The chain carries TRBV28 and TRBJ2-3; D gene unclear. Trimming shortened V by 7 bases and J by 2 bases, and 13 bases separated the two germline ends. The germline V gene encodes CDR1 MDHEN and CDR2 SYDVKM. The CDR3 is 14 residues long. CDR3 bases: TGTGCCAGCACCCCAGGCACTTTCACAGATACGCAGTATTTT. Amino acids: CASTPGTFTDTQYF.

This chain uses TRBV5-1 with TRBJ1-4; D is ambiguous. Germline CDR1 and CDR2: SGHRS and YFSETQ. The germline V and J ends were trimmed by 2 bases and 0 bases, with 5 bases remaining between them. CDR3 length equals 14 residues. The DNA for the CDR3 is TGCGCCAGCAGCTTACTTGCAACTAATGAAAAACTGTTTTTT. Amino acids: CASSLLATNEKLFF.

The V call is TRBV30, the J call TRBJ2-7; D is ambiguous. Germline V gene sequence: CDR1 GTSNPN, CDR2 SVGIG (reference sequence). The CDR3 runs 13 residues. V was trimmed by 2 bases and J by 2 bases, leaving 10 bases between them. CDR3 nucleotide sequence: TGTGCCTGGAGTAACGACTCACCCTACGAGCAGTACTTC. This translates into CAWSNDSPYEQYF. Combining the CDR3 with reference TRBV30 and TRBJ2-7 gives the whole variable domain SQTIHQWPATLVQPVGSPLSLECTVEGTSNPNLYWYRQAAGRGLQLLFYSVGIGQISSEVPQNLSASRPQDRQFILSSKKLLLSDSGFYLCAWSNDSPYEQYFGPGTRLTVT.

The chain links TRBV3-1 (or the pseudogene TRBV3-2) to TRBJ1-2; tentatively, D is TRBD1 (5 bases). The germline gives CDR1 LGHDT, CDR2 YNNKEL (reference sequence). This CDR3 has 17 amino acids. The V and J ends lost 4 bases and 0 bases respectively, with 18 bases between them. CDR3 in DNA: TGTGCCAGCAGCCCCTCTTTCCGGGACTTAGCTAACTATGGCTACACCTTC. This translates into CASSPSFRDLANYGYTF.

The chain has TRBV5-6 and TRBJ2-2; 9 bases are shared with TRBD2. There are 16 residues in the CDR3. Losses at the gene ends were 5 bases for V and 4 bases for J; bases not matched to a gene: 9. CDR1 is SGHDT and CDR2 is YYEEEE in the germline V gene. The CDR3 spells CASSSGPSGITGELFF. Written as DNA, the CDR3 is TGTGCCAGCAGTTCTGGGCCTAGCGGGATCACCGGGGAGCTGTTTTTT.

In its sample, this clone was seen a few times. The chain combines TRBV7-3 with TRBJ2-1; D is ambiguous. CDR1 is SGHTA and CDR2 is FQGTGA in the germline V gene. CDR3 length equals 11 residues. V lost 5 bases and J 7 bases, leaving 6 bases between the germline ends. CDR3 amino acids: CASSNTNEQFF. The CDR3 DNA sequence: TGTGCCAGCAGCAATACTAATGAGCAGTTCTTC.

This sequence joins TRBV5-1 and TRBJ2-7, with 9 bases matching TRBD1. The CDR3 is 15 residues long. CDR1 is SGHRS, CDR2 YFSETQ, per germline. Losses at the gene ends were 4 bases for V and 1 base for J; bases not matched to a gene: 6. As DNA, the CDR3 is TGCGCCAGCAGCCCTCCGGGACAGGGATCCTACGAGCAGTACTTC. Its translation is CASSPPGQGSYEQYF.

The chain has TRBV24-1 and TRBJ1-4; 8 nucleotides align to TRBD1. V dropped 5 bases and J dropped 6; count of bases not matched to a gene: 7. The CDR3 extends over 15 amino acids. Germline V lookup: CDR1 KGHDR, CDR2 SFDVKD. This chain's CDR3 is CATSVSGTGYEKLFF. Written as DNA, the CDR3 is TGTGCCACCAGTGTATCCGGGACAGGATATGAAAAACTGTTTTTT.